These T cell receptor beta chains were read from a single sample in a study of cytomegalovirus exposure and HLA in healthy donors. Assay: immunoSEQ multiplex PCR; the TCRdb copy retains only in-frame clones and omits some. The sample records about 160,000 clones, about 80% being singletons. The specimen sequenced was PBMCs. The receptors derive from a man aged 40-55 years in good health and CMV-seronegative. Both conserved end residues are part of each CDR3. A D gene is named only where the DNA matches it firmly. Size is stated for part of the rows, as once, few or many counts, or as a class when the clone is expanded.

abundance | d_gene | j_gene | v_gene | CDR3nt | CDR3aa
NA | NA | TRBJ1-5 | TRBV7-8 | TGTGCCAGCAGCTTAGTACCGTGGGGGGTGATCGGGAGGGGTCAGCCCCAGCATTTT | CASSLVPWGVIGRGQPQHF
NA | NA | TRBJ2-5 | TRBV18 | TGTGCCAGCTCACCACGGGGGGTTGGTCTGGAGCAGTACTTC | CASSPRGVGLEQYF
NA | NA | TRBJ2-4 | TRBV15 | TGTGCCACCAGCAGAGAACAGGGTCCTCTAGCCAAAAACATTCAGTACTTC | CATSREQGPLAKNIQYF
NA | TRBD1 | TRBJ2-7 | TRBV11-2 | TGTGCCAGCGGCGACAGGGAGTCCTACTACGAGCAGTACTTC | CASGDRESYYEQYF
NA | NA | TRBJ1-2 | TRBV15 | TGTGCCACCAGCAGAGATCGGCGGTCGGGTGGCTACACCTTC | CATSRDRRSGGYTF
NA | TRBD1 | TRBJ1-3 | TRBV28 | TGTGCCAGCCGAAAAGGGGGCGGGGGAAACACCATATATTTT | CASRKGGGGNTIYF
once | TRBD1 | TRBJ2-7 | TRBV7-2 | TGTGCCAGCAGCCGGGACAGAACAACCTACGAGCAGTACTTC | CASSRDRTTYEQYF
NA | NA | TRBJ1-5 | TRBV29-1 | TGCAGCGTTGGGACAGGCAATCAGCCCCAGCATTTT | CSVGTGNQPQHF
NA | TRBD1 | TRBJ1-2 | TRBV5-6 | TGTGCCAGCAGCGTGGACAGGGGGCGGAAAGGCTACACCTTC | CASSVDRGRKGYTF
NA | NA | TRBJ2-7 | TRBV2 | TGTGCCAGCAGTGTAGGGAGGTTCGCAAACGAGCAGTACTTC | CASSVGRFANEQYF
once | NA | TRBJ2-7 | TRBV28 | TGTGCCAGCAGTCTACTGATTTACGAGCAGTACTTC | CASSLLIYEQYF
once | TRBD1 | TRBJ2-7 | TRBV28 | TGTGCCAGCAGTTTATTAGGGGACAGGGACAAGGAATACGAGCAGTACTTC | CASSLLGDRDKEYEQYF
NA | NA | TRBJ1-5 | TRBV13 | TGTGCCAGCAGCTTAGGCCGGGATCAGCCCCAGCATTTT | CASSLGRDQPQHF
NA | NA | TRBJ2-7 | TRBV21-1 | TGTGCCAGCAGCTCTCATAACCTCAGGGGGCGCTTGGTCACCTACGAGCAGTACTTC | CASSSHNLRGRLVTYEQYF
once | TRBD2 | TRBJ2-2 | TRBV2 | TGTGCCAGCAGTGAAGCAGGGAGGGCGGGCACCGGGGAGCTGTTTTTT | CASSEAGRAGTGELFF
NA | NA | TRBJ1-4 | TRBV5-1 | TGCGCCAGCAGCTTGGAGGACAGAATTAATGAAAAACTGTTTTTT | CASSLEDRINEKLFF
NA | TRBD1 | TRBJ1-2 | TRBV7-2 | TGTGCCAGCAGCTTCAGACAGGGCGATGGCTACACCTTC | CASSFRQGDGYTF
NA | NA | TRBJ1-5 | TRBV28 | TGTGCCAGCAGTTTTAGGGGGGGAGGCAATCAGCCCCAGCATTTT | CASSFRGGGNQPQHF
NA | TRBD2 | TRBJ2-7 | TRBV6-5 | TGTGCCAGCAACCCCACGGGACTACTCTCCTACGAGCAGTACTTC | CASNPTGLLSYEQYF
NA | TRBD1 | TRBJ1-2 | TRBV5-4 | TGTGCCAGCAGCTTACAGGGGGAGGGTGGCTACACCTTC | CASSLQGEGGYTF
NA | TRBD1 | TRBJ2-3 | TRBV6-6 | TGTGCCAGCAGGGCGACAGGGTTTGAATCCGATACGCAGTATTTT | CASRATGFESDTQYF
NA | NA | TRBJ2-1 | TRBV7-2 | TGTGCCAGCAGCTTAGAGGGGTTACAGGGCTATGAGCAGTTCTTC | CASSLEGLQGYEQFF
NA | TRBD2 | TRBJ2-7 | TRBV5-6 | TGTGCCAGCAGCGTACTAGCGGGGGAGCAGTACTTC | CASSVLAGEQYF
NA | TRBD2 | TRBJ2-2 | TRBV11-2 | TGTGCCAGCAGGATGCAAGCGGGAGCGAACACCGGGGAGCTGTTTTTT | CASRMQAGANTGELFF
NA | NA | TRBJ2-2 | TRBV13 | TGTGCCAGCAGCTCGTGGACAAGGAACACCGGGGAGCTGTTTTTT | CASSSWTRNTGELFF
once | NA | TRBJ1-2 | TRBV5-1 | TGCGCCAGCAGCTTGGATCTCGGTGACTATGGCTACACCTTC | CASSLDLGDYGYTF
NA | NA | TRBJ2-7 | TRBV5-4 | TGTGCCAGCAGCTTGGCCGGCAGGGGCTACGAGCAGTACTTC | CASSLAGRGYEQYF
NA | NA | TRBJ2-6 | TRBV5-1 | TGCGCCAGCAGCTTGGATGGGAGCTCTGGGGCCAACGTCCTGACTTTC | CASSLDGSSGANVLTF
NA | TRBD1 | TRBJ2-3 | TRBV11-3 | TGTGCCAGCAGCCGGGGACAGGGACTAGATACGCAGTATTTT | CASSRGQGLDTQYF
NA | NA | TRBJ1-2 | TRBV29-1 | TGCAGCGTTGAAGAGTTGGGGGGCTATGGCTACACCTTC | CSVEELGGYGYTF
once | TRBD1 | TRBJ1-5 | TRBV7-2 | TGTGCCAGCAGCTTAGCGGGACAGGGAGGCAATCAGCCCCAGCATTTT | CASSLAGQGGNQPQHF
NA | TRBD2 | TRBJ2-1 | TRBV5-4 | TGTGCCAGCAGCCCCTGGACTAGCTCCTACAATGAGCAGTTCTTC | CASSPWTSSYNEQFF
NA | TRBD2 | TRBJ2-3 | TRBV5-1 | TGCGCCAGCAGCTTGGAGGGGACTAGCGGGAGGTCGCAGTATTTT | CASSLEGTSGRSQYF
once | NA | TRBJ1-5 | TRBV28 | TGTGCCAGTAGTTTACCCCCGACAAGGGGGAATCAGCCCCAGCATTTT | CASSLPPTRGNQPQHF
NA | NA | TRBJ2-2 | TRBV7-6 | TGTGCCAGCAGCTTAGTGGAGGGCCACGGGGAGCTGTTTTTT | CASSLVEGHGELFF
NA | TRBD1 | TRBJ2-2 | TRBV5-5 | TGTGCCAGCACGGGGACAGGGCAAAACACCGGGGAGCTGTTTTTT | CASTGTGQNTGELFF
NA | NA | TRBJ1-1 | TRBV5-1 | TGCGCCAGCAGCTCTCACAGACCCGCGGGGGACCTTAACACTGAAGCTTTCTTT | CASSSHRPAGDLNTEAFF
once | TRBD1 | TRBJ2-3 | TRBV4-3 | TGCGCCAGCAGCCAAGACGGGACAGACACAGATACGCAGTATTTT | CASSQDGTDTDTQYF
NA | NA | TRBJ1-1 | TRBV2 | TGTGCCAGCGTGGGGGCAAGTGGCACTGAAGCTTTCTTT | CASVGASGTEAFF
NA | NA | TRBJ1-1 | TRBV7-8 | TGTGCCAGCAGCTTAGCCATGGGGGGTGAAGCTTTCTTT | CASSLAMGGEAFF
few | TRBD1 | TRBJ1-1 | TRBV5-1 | TGCGCCAGCAGCCTCACAGGGGTAGATGCTTTCTTT | CASSLTGVDAFF
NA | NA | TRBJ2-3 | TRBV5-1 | TGCGCCAGCAGCTTGGCCGGCGGGACCGGAGATACGCAGTATTTT | CASSLAGGTGDTQYF
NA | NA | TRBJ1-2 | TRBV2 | TGTGCCAGCAGTGATAGCGGCGCAGGCTATGGCTACACCTTC | CASSDSGAGYGYTF
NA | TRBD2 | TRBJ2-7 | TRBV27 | TGTGCCAGCAGTCAAGGACTAGCGGGAGGTTACGAGCAGTACTTC | CASSQGLAGGYEQYF
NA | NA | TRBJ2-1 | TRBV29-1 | TGCAGCGTTGTCGGCGGAACTTACAATGAGCAGTTCTTC | CSVVGGTYNEQFF
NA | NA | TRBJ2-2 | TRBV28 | TGTGCCAGCAGCGACAGGTTCGCGAACACCGGGGAGCTGTTTTTT | CASSDRFANTGELFF
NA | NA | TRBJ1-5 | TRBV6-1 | TGTGCCAGCAGTTTGACCCGGGGTCAGCCCCAGCATTTT | CASSLTRGQPQHF